The T cell receptor beta chain under discussion was sequenced for a study of shared clonotypes between healthy human individuals. The protocol was immunoSEQ multiplex PCR, while the TCRdb copy is restricted to in-frame clones and leaves out a portion. The sample has hundreds of thousands of clones, roughly 96% seen once. This clone came up once. The germline V gene encodes CDR1 SGHTA and CDR2 FQGNSA. The trim removed 5 bases at V and 6 bases at J, leaving 10 bases unmatched. This CDR3 has 15 residues. CD8 cells classed as naive were CD45RO-negative and positively selected for CCR7, excluding terminally differentiated effector memory CD45RA+ cells.

Sequencing was done on a sample of naive CD8+ T cells sorted from blood. This sequence was found in a man aged 25-45 years in good health. The rearrangement joins TRBV7-2 to TRBJ1-1; TRBD1 matches at 9 bases. The CDR3 sequence: CASSPLLGQGPEAFF. In nucleotides, the CDR3 is TGTGCCAGCAGCCCGTTGTTGGGACAGGGACCTGAAGCTTTCTTT.